The sequence of this T cell receptor (beta chain) was determined in a study of blood T cells in healthy people across ages. Regarding the study as a whole: A strong correlation was found between TCR beta diversity and the percentage of naive T cells.

The CDR3 is made up of 15 amino acids. V lost 3 bases to trimming and J lost 8 bases, with 19 bases between them. A remark on this clonotype: Its specificity is not known.

Together with a sample-barcoded 5' primer, a J-beta primer mix was included in a second PCR lasting about 7 to 11 cycles. MiXCR, applied by TCRdb to the 5' RACE reads, yields one record per CDR3 protein. Of around 2 million distinct CDR3 sequences listed, around 42% are singletons. The source of this sequence is a human donor in good health. Sequencing input: blood. The J gene is TRBJ1-2, the V gene TRBV12-3 or TRBV12-4, with D possibly matching TRBD1 (5 bases). As DNA, the CDR3 is TGTGCCAGCAGTTTTGCGGCCAGGGAGATTCGGGGCTACACCTTC. This encodes CASSFAAREIRGYTF.